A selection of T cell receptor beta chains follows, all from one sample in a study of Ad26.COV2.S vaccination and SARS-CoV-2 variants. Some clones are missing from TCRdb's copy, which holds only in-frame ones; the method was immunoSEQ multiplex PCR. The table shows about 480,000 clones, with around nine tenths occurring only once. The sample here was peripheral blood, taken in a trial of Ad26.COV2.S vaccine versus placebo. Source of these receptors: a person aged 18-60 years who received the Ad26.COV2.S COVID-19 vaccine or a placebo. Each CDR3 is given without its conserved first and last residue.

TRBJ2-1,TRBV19,ASSIWASGGTNEQF
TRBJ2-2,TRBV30,AWSSVFGTGATGELF
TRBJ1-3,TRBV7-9,ASSSRDPGLDGTIY
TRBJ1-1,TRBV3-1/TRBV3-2,ASSQSDRGRGTEAF
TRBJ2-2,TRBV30,AWRTGGSAGELF
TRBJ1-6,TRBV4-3,ASSQAETGGSYSPLH
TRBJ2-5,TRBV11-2,ASTPGVGETQY
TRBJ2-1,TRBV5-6,ASSLARGYSNEQF
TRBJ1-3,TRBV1,TSTAPRTSGNTIY
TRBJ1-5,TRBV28,ASRGWGGNQPQH
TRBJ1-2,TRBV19,ASSIAPGVGVYGYT
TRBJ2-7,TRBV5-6,ASSPGASGSYEQY
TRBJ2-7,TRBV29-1,SARGTEAEQY
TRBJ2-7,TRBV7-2,ASSFSLRESEQY
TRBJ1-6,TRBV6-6,ASSQTGRGAYPSPLH
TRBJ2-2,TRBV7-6,ASSLAVSGRAAGELF
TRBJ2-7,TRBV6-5,ASSYSKSGRAHEQY
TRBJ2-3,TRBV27,ASSFVGYTDTQY
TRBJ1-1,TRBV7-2,ASSPPPGRIEAF
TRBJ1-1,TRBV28,ASSRGQGYTPEAF
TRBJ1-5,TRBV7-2,ASSIRGDQPQH
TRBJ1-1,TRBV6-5,ASSYADLGMNTEAF
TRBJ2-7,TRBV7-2,ASSLAGSGPYEQY
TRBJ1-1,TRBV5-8,ASSLEIVGANTEAF
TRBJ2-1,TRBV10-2,ASIIAGGGYNEQF
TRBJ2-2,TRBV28,ASSPTVNTGELF
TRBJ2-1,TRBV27,ASSLALAGINEQF
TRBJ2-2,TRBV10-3,AIRASGRAKGTGELF
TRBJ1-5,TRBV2,ASSDRGGASSQPQH
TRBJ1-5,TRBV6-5,ASSRQGAGQPQH
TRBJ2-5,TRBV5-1,ASSLGQGISETQY
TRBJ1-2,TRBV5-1,ASSLAPANYGYT
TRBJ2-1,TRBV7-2,ASSLASGGVINEQF
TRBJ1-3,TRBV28,ASSPSDRGNTIY
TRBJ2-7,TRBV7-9,ASSLSVGVAYEQY
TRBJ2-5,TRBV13,ASSLRTGGVLQETQY
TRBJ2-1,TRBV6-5,ASSYRGLQGNEQF
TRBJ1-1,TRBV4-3,ASSARPLGAERANTEAF
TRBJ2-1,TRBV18,ASSPWQSNEQF